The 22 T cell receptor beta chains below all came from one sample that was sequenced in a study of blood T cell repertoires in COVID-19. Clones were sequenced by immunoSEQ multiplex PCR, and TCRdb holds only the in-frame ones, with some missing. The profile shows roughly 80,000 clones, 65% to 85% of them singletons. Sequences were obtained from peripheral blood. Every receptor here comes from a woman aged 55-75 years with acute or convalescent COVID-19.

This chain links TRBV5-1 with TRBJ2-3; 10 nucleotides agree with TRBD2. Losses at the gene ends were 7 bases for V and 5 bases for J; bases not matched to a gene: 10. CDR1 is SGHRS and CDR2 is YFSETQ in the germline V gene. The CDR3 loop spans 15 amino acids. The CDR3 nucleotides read TGCGCCAGCGATAATCTAGCGGGGGTTGGAGATACGCAGTATTTT. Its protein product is CASDNLAGVGDTQYF.

CDR3 sequence reads: CASSRAGGLPNSPLHF. The DNA of the CDR3 is TGTGCCAGTAGTAGGGCAGGGGGCCTGCCTAATTCACCCCTCCACTTT. The chain carries TRBV19 and TRBJ1-6; 8 bases are a match to TRBD1. Germline loops: CDR1 LNHDA, CDR2 SQIVND (reference sequence). The CDR3 is 16 amino acids. Germline trimming cut 4 bases from V and 6 bases from J; bases unmatched to any gene: 8.

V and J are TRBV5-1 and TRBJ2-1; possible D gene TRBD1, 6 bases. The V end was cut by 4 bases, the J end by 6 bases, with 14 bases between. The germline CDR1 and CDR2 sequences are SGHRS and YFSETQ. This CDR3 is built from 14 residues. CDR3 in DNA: TGCGCCAGCAGCAGGACGGACAGAAGCAATGAGCAGTTCTTC. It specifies CASSRTDRSNEQFF.

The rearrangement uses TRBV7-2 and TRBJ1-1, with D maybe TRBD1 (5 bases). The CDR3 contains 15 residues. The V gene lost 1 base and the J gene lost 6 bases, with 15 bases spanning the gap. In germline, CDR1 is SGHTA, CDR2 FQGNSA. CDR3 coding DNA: TGTGCCAGCAGCTTAGATCAGGGTTTTGGCGCTGAAGCTTTCTTT. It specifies CASSLDQGFGAEAFF.

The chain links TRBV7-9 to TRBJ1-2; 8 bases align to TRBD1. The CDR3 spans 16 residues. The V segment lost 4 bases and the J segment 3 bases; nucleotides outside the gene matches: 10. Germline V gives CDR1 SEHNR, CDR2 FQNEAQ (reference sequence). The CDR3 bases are TGTGCCAGCAGCTCGGGCGGGACAGGTCGGGACTATGGCTACACCTTC. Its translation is CASSSGGTGRDYGYTF.

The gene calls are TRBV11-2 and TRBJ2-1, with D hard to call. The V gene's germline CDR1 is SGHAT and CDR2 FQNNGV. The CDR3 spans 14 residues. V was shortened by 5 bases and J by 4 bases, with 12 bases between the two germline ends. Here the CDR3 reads CASSQAVRYNEQFF. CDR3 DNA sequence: TGTGCCAGCAGCCAAGCTGTACGATACAATGAGCAGTTCTTC.

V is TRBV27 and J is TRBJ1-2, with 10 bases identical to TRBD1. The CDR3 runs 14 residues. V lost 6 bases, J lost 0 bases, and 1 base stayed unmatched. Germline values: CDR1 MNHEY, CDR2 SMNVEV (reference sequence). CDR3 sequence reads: CASRGTGANYGYTF. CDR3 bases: TGTGCCAGCAGAGGGACAGGGGCTAACTATGGCTACACCTTC.

The CDR3 nucleotides are TGTGCCAGTACCCATAACTATGGCTACACCTTC. It encodes CASTHNYGYTF. The V and J genes are TRBV19 and TRBJ1-2; the D is unclear. V lost 7 bases to trimming and J lost 1 base, with 4 bases between them. This CDR3 contains 11 residues. Germline V gene data show CDR1 as LNHDA and CDR2 as SQIVND (reference sequence).

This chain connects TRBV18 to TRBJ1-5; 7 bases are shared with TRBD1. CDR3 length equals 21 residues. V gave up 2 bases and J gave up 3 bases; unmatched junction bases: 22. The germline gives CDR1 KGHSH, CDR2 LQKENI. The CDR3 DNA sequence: TGTGCCAGCTCACCAGGACCCCTCCTACGGGACAGAAACGGACACAATCAGCCCCAGCATTTT. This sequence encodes CASSPGPLLRDRNGHNQPQHF.

Here the CDR3 reads CASSPYSGSTNYNEQFF. DNA of the CDR3: TGTGCCAGCAGCCCTTATAGCGGGAGCACTAACTACAATGAGCAGTTCTTC. The rearrangement uses TRBV5-4 and TRBJ2-1, with 9 bases fitting TRBD2. This CDR3 comprises 17 residues. The J segment lost 3 bases and the V segment lost 4 bases, leaving 11 bases of the junction unmatched. The germline V gene encodes CDR1 SGHNT and CDR2 YYREEE (reference sequence).

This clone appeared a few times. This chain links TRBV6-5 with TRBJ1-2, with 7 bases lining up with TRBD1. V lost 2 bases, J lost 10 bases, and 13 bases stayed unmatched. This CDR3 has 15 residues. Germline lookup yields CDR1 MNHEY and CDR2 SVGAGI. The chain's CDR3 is CASSYTGPGTDAYTF. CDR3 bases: TGTGCCAGCAGTTACACCGGTCCCGGGACAGACGCCTACACCTTC.

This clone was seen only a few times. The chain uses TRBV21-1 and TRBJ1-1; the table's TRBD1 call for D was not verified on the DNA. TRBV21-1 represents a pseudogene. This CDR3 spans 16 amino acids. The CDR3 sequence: CASSKGVGRKNTEAFF. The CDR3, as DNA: TGTGCCAGCAGCAAAGGGGTAGGCAGGAAGAACACTGAAGCTTTCTTT.

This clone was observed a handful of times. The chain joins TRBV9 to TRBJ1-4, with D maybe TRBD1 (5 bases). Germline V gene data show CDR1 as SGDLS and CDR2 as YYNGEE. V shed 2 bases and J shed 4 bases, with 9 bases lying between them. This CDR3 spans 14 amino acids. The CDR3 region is CASSVWGGNEKLFF. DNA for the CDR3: TGTGCCAGCAGCGTGTGGGGCGGTAATGAAAAACTGTTTTTT.

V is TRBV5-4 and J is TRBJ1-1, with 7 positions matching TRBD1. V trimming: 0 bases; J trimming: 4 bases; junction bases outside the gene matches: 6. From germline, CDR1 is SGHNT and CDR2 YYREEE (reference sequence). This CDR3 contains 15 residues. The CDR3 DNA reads TGTGCCAGCAGCTTGGATCCGGGACAGTTCACTGAAGCTTTCTTT. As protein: CASSLDPGQFTEAFF.

For the CDR3, the DNA is TGTGCCAGCAGCCTCGAGACAGAGGGGGAGTTCTTC. It is translated as CASSLETEGEFF. The chain is built from TRBV5-6 and TRBJ2-1; possibly TRBD1 for D (6 bases). The CDR3 covers 12 residues. CDR1 is SGHDT, CDR2 YYEEEE, per germline. V was cut by 4 bases and J by 14 bases, with 16 bases left in between.

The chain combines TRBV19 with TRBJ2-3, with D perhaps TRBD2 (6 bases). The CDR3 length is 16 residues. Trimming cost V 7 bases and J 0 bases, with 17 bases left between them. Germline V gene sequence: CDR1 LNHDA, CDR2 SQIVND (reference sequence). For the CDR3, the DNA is TGTGCCAGTATCGACGTGGCGGGGTCTAGCACAGATACGCAGTATTTT. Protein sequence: CASIDVAGSSTDTQYF.

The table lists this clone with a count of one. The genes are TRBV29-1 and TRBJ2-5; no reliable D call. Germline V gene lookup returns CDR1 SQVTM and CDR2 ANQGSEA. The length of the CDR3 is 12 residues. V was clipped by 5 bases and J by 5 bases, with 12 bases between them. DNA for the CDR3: TGCAGCGTTTTAGGAGACGGGGAGACCCAGTACTTC. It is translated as CSVLGDGETQYF.

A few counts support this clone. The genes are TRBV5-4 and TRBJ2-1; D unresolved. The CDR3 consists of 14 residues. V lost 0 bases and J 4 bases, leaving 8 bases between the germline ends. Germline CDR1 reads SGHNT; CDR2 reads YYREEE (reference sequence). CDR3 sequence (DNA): TGTGCCAGCAGCTTGGTCTCCAGTTACAATGAGCAGTTCTTC. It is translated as CASSLVSSYNEQFF.

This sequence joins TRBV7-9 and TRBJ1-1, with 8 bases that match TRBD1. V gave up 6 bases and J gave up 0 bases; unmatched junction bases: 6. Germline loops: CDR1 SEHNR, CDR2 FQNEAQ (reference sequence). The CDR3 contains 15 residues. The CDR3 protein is CASSGQGTMNTEAFF. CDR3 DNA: TGTGCCAGCAGTGGACAGGGCACCATGAACACTGAAGCTTTCTTT.

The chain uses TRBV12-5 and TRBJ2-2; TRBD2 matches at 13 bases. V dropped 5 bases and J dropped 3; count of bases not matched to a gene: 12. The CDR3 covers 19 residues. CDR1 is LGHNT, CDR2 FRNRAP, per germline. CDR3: CASGPRPGLAGEYTGELFF. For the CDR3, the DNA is TGTGCTAGTGGTCCACGCCCTGGACTAGCGGGGGAGTACACCGGGGAGCTGTTTTTT.

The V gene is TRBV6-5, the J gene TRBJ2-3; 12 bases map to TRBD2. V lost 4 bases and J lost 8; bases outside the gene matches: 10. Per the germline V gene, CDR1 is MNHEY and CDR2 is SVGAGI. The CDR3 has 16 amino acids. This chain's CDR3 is CASSSSASGRVGTQYF. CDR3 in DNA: TGTGCCAGCAGTTCGAGCGCTAGCGGGAGGGTGGGTACGCAGTATTTT.

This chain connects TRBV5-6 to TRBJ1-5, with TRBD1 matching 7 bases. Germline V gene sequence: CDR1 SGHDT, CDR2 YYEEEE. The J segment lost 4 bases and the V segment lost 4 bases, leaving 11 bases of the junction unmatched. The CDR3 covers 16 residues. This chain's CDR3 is CASSVRQGMGNQPQHF. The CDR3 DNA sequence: TGTGCCAGCAGCGTCCGACAGGGAATGGGGAATCAGCCCCAGCATTTT.